This T cell receptor beta chain was obtained from a study of blood T cells in healthy people across ages. With a J-beta primer mix and a sample-barcoded 5' primer, a second PCR ran roughly 6 to 11 cycles. Each CDR3 protein gets one entry after TCRdb re-called the 5' RACE reads with MiXCR. Of some 1.5 million distinct CDR3 sequences listed, roughly 43% are singletons. A note on this clonotype: Antigen unknown.

Findings and caveats of the study: Correlation between TCR beta diversity and naive T cell percentage was strong.

The CDR3 has 15 amino acids. Trimming stripped 5 bases from V and 1 base from J, with 12 bases between. Germline-derived CDR1 and CDR2 are LGHDT and YNNKEL (reference sequence). Sequencing input: blood. This sequence originates from a young woman in good health. The chain has TRBV3-1 and TRBJ2-1, with a tentative D call TRBD1 (6 bases). For the CDR3, the DNA is TGTGCCAGCAGCTCGCACAGGGCTTCCTACAATGAGCAGTTCTTC. Protein sequence: CASSSHRASYNEQFF.